This T cell receptor beta chain was observed in a study of Graves' ophthalmopathy and Graves' hyperthyroidism. The CDR3 is made up of 15 amino acids. Trimming cost V 7 bases and J 6 bases, with 19 bases left between them. The sample holds a few counts of this clonotype. Amplification targeted the TCR beta CDR3 regions, with RNA transcripts as the source material. After a first-round RT-PCR with HTBI primers, a second-round multiplex PCR was run. TCRdb fed the multiplex PCR reads into MiXCR, producing one record per CDR3 protein. The sample shows about 370,000 distinct CDR3 sequences, about 18% of them seen only once.

This sequence originates from an adult woman with stable Graves' hyperthyroidism. Sequenced material: peripheral blood. This chain uses TRBV12-3 or TRBV12-4 with TRBJ1-5; unclear D gene. CDR3 amino acids: CASTSREGSSQPQHF. CDR3 nucleotides: TGTGCCAGCACGTCACGGGAGGGTTCTAGTCAGCCCCAGCATTTT.